This is a list of T cell receptor beta chains from one sample in a study of T cells in tumors after PD-1 blockade. The protocol was immunoSEQ multiplex PCR, while the TCRdb copy is restricted to in-frame clones and leaves out a portion. The sample shows thousands of clones, roughly 62% of them seen only once. The material was tumor tissue, obtained after anti-PD-1 treatment. These receptors originate from a human donor with basal cell carcinoma. Both conserved end residues are part of each CDR3. A D gene is named only where the DNA matches it firmly. The listing skips clone size in some rows; elsewhere it reads once, few, many or a size class.

DNA: TGTGCCAGCAGCCTTTCGACAGGATACAATGAGCAGTTCTTC
CDR3: CASSLSTGYNEQFF
length: 14
D: .
V: TRBV5-6
J: TRBJ2-1
size: .

DNA: TGTGCCAGCAGTACAGGGGGAAGGGAGCAGTACTTC
CDR3: CASSTGGREQYF
length: 12
D: TRBD1
V: TRBV6-5
J: TRBJ2-7
size: .

DNA: TGCAGTGCTAGAGATGGGGACGAGCAGTACTTC
CDR3: CSARDGDEQYF
length: 11
D: .
V: TRBV20-1
J: TRBJ2-7
size: medium-sized

DNA: TGTGCCATCAGAGGGACAGGGTCGTCCTACGAGCAGTACTTC
CDR3: CAIRGTGSSYEQYF
length: 14
D: TRBD1
V: TRBV10-3
J: TRBJ2-7
size: few

DNA: TGTGCCAGCAGTGTACGCTACGAGCAGTACTTC
CDR3: CASSVRYEQYF
length: 11
D: .
V: TRBV2
J: TRBJ2-7
size: medium-sized

DNA: TGTGCCAGCAGCGGGCAGGGGGGCTACAATGAGCAGTTCTTC
CDR3: CASSGQGGYNEQFF
length: 14
D: .
V: TRBV6-4
J: TRBJ2-1
size: .

DNA: TGTGCCAGCAGTTATATGGGATATAGCAATCAGCCCCAGCATTTT
CDR3: CASSYMGYSNQPQHF
length: 15
D: .
V: TRBV6-2/TRBV6-3
J: TRBJ1-5
size: .

DNA: TGTGCCACCAGTGGCCCAACGGGGACAGGGGGTTCTAACTATGGCTACACCTTC
CDR3: CATSGPTGTGGSNYGYTF
length: 18
D: TRBD1
V: TRBV24-1
J: TRBJ1-2
size: .

DNA: TGTGCCAGCAGCCAAGATACAGGGGAAGCTTTCTTT
CDR3: CASSQDTGEAFF
length: 12
D: .
V: TRBV3-1/TRBV3-2
J: TRBJ1-1
size: few

DNA: TGTGCCAGCAGCAAAGATGAAAAACTGTTTTTT
CDR3: CASSKDEKLFF
length: 11
D: .
V: TRBV5-4
J: TRBJ1-4
size: .

DNA: TGCGCCAGCAGCACTTCTTTCTACAATGAGCAGTTCTTC
CDR3: CASSTSFYNEQFF
length: 13
D: .
V: TRBV5-1
J: TRBJ2-1
size: .

DNA: TGTGCCAGCAGCCAAGAGAGGTTCAGGGGCGAGTCCACTGAAGCTTTCTTT
CDR3: CASSQERFRGESTEAFF
length: 17
D: .
V: TRBV14
J: TRBJ1-1
size: .

DNA: TGCGCCAGCAGCCAGGAGGACAGGGGCAATCAGCCCCAGCATTTT
CDR3: CASSQEDRGNQPQHF
length: 15
D: TRBD1
V: TRBV4-1
J: TRBJ1-5
size: few

DNA: TGTGCCAGCAGCTTGGGAAGCGGGGGGGCCGGGGAGTTCTTC
CDR3: CASSLGSGGAGEFF
length: 14
D: TRBD2
V: TRBV5-4
J: TRBJ2-1
size: .

DNA: TGCGCCAGCAGCTTGACAACTAATAACTATGGCTACACCTTC
CDR3: CASSLTTNNYGYTF
length: 14
D: .
V: TRBV5-1
J: TRBJ1-2
size: .

DNA: TGCGCCAGCTCCTTTGGGACAGGCTACGAGCAGTACTTC
CDR3: CASSFGTGYEQYF
length: 13
D: TRBD1
V: TRBV10-2
J: TRBJ2-7
size: few

DNA: TGTGCCAGCAGCGATCGGGACAGAAGAGAAAAACTGTTTTTT
CDR3: CASSDRDRREKLFF
length: 14
D: TRBD1
V: TRBV7-8
J: TRBJ1-4
size: .

DNA: TGCGCCAGCAGTGAATGGGGGGACGAGCAGTACTTC
CDR3: CASSEWGDEQYF
length: 12
D: .
V: TRBV10-1
J: TRBJ2-7
size: .

DNA: TGTGCCAGCAGCTTATTTCCGGGTTCCTCCTATGGCTACACCTTC
CDR3: CASSLFPGSSYGYTF
length: 15
D: .
V: TRBV7-2
J: TRBJ1-2
size: .

DNA: TGTGCCAGCAGCGCAACTGGAAACACCATATATTTT
CDR3: CASSATGNTIYF
length: 12
D: .
V: TRBV2
J: TRBJ1-3
size: few

DNA: TGTGCCAGCAGGCTTGTGGGCGGTCTATCCTACGAGCAGTACTTC
CDR3: CASRLVGGLSYEQYF
length: 15
D: .
V: TRBV21-1
J: TRBJ2-7
size: .

DNA: TGTGCCACCACCAGAGGTTCAGGACGGAACACCGGGGAGCTGTTTTTT
CDR3: CATTRGSGRNTGELFF
length: 16
D: .
V: TRBV15
J: TRBJ2-2
size: .

DNA: TGTGCCAGCAGCCCGGACAGGGGGCGAGGTGAAGCTTTCTTT
CDR3: CASSPDRGRGEAFF
length: 14
D: TRBD1
V: TRBV3-1/TRBV3-2
J: TRBJ1-1
size: medium-sized

DNA: TGTGCCAGCAGCACCCGGGACAGAGCCCATCAGCCCCAGCATTTT
CDR3: CASSTRDRAHQPQHF
length: 15
D: TRBD1
V: TRBV5-6
J: TRBJ1-5
size: .

DNA: TGCGCCAGCAGCTTGAGATTAGCTAACACCGGGGAGCTGTTTTTT
CDR3: CASSLRLANTGELFF
length: 15
D: .
V: TRBV5-1
J: TRBJ2-2
size: once

DNA: TGTGCCAGCAGCTTGGTAGGGGACTGGAACACCGGGGAGCTGTTTTTT
CDR3: CASSLVGDWNTGELFF
length: 16
D: .
V: TRBV5-6
J: TRBJ2-2
size: .

DNA: TGTGCCAGCAGTTCGTCTTACTACTATGGCTACACCTTC
CDR3: CASSSSYYYGYTF
length: 13
D: .
V: TRBV6-2/TRBV6-3
J: TRBJ1-2
size: .

DNA: TGTGCCAGCTCACCAGATCAGGGTCGCAATCAGCCCCAGCATTTT
CDR3: CASSPDQGRNQPQHF
length: 15
D: .
V: TRBV18
J: TRBJ1-5
size: .

DNA: TGTGCCAGCAGCAGGGGAAATCCAGAGACCCAGTACTTC
CDR3: CASSRGNPETQYF
length: 13
D: .
V: TRBV3-1/TRBV3-2
J: TRBJ2-5
size: medium-sized

DNA: TGCAGTGCCGACACTGAAGCTTTCTTT
CDR3: CSADTEAFF
length: 9
D: .
V: TRBV20-1
J: TRBJ1-1
size: few

DNA: TGCGCCAGCAGCGCGCTGGGACTAGCGGGGGGGCCGGTGCAGTTCTTC
CDR3: CASSALGLAGGPVQFF
length: 16
D: TRBD2
V: TRBV27
J: TRBJ2-1
size: once

DNA: TGCGCCAGCAGCCTGGACAGGGTCACAGATACGCAGTATTTT
CDR3: CASSLDRVTDTQYF
length: 14
D: TRBD1
V: TRBV5-1
J: TRBJ2-3
size: .

DNA: TGTGCCAGCAGCAATGGGAGCTCCTACAATGAGCAGTTCTTC
CDR3: CASSNGSSYNEQFF
length: 14
D: .
V: TRBV3-1/TRBV3-2
J: TRBJ2-1
size: .

DNA: TGCGCCAGCAGCTCCGCGGGACTAGCGGGGAAAGAGACCCAGTACTTC
CDR3: CASSSAGLAGKETQYF
length: 16
D: TRBD2
V: TRBV5-1
J: TRBJ2-5
size: .

DNA: TGCGCCAGCAGCCATCCAGGACAGGGGATTTCACCCCTCCACTTT
CDR3: CASSHPGQGISPLHF
length: 15
D: TRBD1
V: TRBV4-1
J: TRBJ1-6
size: .

DNA: TGTGCCAGCAGTACAAGACAGTTATCCTACGAGCAGTACTTC
CDR3: CASSTRQLSYEQYF
length: 14
D: .
V: TRBV27
J: TRBJ2-7
size: .

DNA: TGTGCCAGCAGTTACATACCCCGGAGTAGCGGGGTTGGAGATACGCAGTATTTT
CDR3: CASSYIPRSSGVGDTQYF
length: 18
D: TRBD2
V: TRBV6-2/TRBV6-3
J: TRBJ2-3
size: medium-sized

DNA: TGTGCCAGCAGTGTTAACCCTAGCTCCTACGAGCAGTACTTC
CDR3: CASSVNPSSYEQYF
length: 14
D: .
V: TRBV2
J: TRBJ2-7
size: once

DNA: TGCACCAGCAGCCAGGACAGGAACCCGGGTAGTGAAAAACTGTTTTTT
CDR3: CTSSQDRNPGSEKLFF
length: 16
D: .
V: TRBV1
J: TRBJ1-4
size: .

DNA: TGTGCCAGCAGTCGCCAGGGCCTGAACGAAGCTTTCTTT
CDR3: CASSRQGLNEAFF
length: 13
D: .
V: TRBV6-5
J: TRBJ1-1
size: medium-sized

DNA: TGTGCCAGCAGCTGGGTGGCGTCCCTTCACAATGAGCAGTTCTTC
CDR3: CASSWVASLHNEQFF
length: 15
D: .
V: TRBV7-2
J: TRBJ2-1
size: .

DNA: TGTGCCTGCCCCGGGACGTTCATGAACACTGAAGCTTTCTTT
CDR3: CACPGTFMNTEAFF
length: 14
D: .
V: TRBV30
J: TRBJ1-1
size: .

DNA: TGTGCCAGCAGCCAACTGGACCGAACAAGCTATGGCTACACCTTC
CDR3: CASSQLDRTSYGYTF
length: 15
D: .
V: TRBV3-1/TRBV3-2
J: TRBJ1-2
size: .

DNA: TGCGCCAGCAGCTTTGTCGGGAGCTCTGGAAACGCCATATATTTT
CDR3: CASSFVGSSGNAIYF
length: 15
D: .
V: TRBV5-1
J: TRBJ1-3
size: .

DNA: TGTGCCAGCCTTCTAGGACTATCGCTGACCGGGGAGCTGTTTTTT
CDR3: CASLLGLSLTGELFF
length: 15
D: .
V: TRBV6-5
J: TRBJ2-2
size: few

DNA: TGTGCCAGCAGCCCGGGGGAACGCTCCTACAATGAGCAGTTCTTC
CDR3: CASSPGERSYNEQFF
length: 15
D: .
V: TRBV11-3
J: TRBJ2-1
size: .

DNA: TGTGCCAGCAGATATGACAGGAACACTGAAGCTTTCTTT
CDR3: CASRYDRNTEAFF
length: 13
D: .
V: TRBV6-5
J: TRBJ1-1
size: few

DNA: TGCGCCAGCAGCCTTCGACAGGGTCGTCAGGGATTCTCTGGGGCCAACGTCCTGACTTTC
CDR3: CASSLRQGRQGFSGANVLTF
length: 20
D: TRBD1
V: TRBV5-1
J: TRBJ2-6
size: few

DNA: TGTGCCAGCAGTGGGGAGAACACTGAAGCTTTCTTT
CDR3: CASSGENTEAFF
length: 12
D: .
V: TRBV28
J: TRBJ1-1
size: .

DNA: TGTGCCAGCTCACCTGAGGGGAATCAGCCCCAGCATTTT
CDR3: CASSPEGNQPQHF
length: 13
D: .
V: TRBV18
J: TRBJ1-5
size: once

DNA: TGTGCCAGCAGCCAGGGGATTAGTCGGGACTCCAACGCTAACTATGGCTACACCTTC
CDR3: CASSQGISRDSNANYGYTF
length: 19
D: .
V: TRBV3-1/TRBV3-2
J: TRBJ1-2
size: few

DNA: TGCGCCAGCAGCCGACAGGGTTGGAATTCACCCCTCCACTTT
CDR3: CASSRQGWNSPLHF
length: 14
D: TRBD1
V: TRBV5-1
J: TRBJ1-6
size: .

DNA: TGTGCCAGCACCTGGGGCACACCGAGCAATCAGCCCCAGCATTTT
CDR3: CASTWGTPSNQPQHF
length: 15
D: .
V: TRBV28
J: TRBJ1-5
size: .